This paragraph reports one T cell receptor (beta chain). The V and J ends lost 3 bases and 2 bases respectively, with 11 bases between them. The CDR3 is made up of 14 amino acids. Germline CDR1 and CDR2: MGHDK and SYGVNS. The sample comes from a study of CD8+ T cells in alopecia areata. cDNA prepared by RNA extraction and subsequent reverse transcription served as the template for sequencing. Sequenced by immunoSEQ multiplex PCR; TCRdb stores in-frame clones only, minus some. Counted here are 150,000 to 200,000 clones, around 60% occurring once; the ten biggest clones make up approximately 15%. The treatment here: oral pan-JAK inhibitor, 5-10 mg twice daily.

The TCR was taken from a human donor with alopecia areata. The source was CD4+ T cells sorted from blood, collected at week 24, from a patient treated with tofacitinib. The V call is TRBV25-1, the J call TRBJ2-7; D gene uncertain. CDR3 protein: CASSELGFTYEQYF. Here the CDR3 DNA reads TGTGCCAGCAGTGAGTTAGGCTTCACCTACGAGCAGTACTTC.